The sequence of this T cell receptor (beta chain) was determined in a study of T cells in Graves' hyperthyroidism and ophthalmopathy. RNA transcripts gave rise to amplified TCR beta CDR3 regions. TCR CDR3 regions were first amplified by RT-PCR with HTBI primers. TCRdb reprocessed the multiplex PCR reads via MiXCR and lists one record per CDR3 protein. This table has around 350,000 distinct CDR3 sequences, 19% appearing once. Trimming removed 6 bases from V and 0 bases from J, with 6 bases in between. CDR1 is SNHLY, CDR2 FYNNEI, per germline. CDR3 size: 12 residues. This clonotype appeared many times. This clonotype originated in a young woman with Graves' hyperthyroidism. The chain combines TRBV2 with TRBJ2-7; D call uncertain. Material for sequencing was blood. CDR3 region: CASRPLSYEQYF. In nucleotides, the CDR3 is TGTGCCAGCAGGCCGCTCTCCTACGAGCAGTACTTC.